This passage covers 32 T cell receptor beta chains from one sample sequenced in a study of blood T cell repertoires in COVID-19. The method was immunoSEQ multiplex PCR; TCRdb's version includes in-frame clones alone and lacks a portion of them. The table has hundreds of thousands of clones, about 91% seen once. Sequencing was done on a sample of PBMCs or T cells enriched from blood (not recorded which). These receptors were obtained from a woman between 40 and 50 years old who had recovered from COVID-19.

The rearrangement uses TRBV7-2 and TRBJ2-7; no reliable D call. Per the germline V gene, CDR1 is SGHTA and CDR2 is FQGNSA. This CDR3 has 13 amino acids. Trimming took 2 bases from V and 0 from J, leaving 5 bases between them. In nucleotides, the CDR3 is TGTGCCAGCAGCTTAACACCCTCCTACGAGCAGTACTTC. Protein product: CASSLTPSYEQYF. The full variable domain, completed using reference TRBV7-2 and TRBJ2-7, is GAGVSQSPSNKVTEKGKDVELRCDPISGHTALYWYRQSLGQGLEFLIYFQGNSAPDKSGLPSDRFSAERTGGSVSTLTIQRTQQEDSAVYLCASSLTPSYEQYFGPGTRLTVT.

In nucleotides, the CDR3 is TGTGCCAGCAGTTCCCGGGACTCGGCAGGGGCTTTCTTT. This sequence encodes CASSSRDSAGAFF. The chain uses TRBV6-5 and TRBJ1-1, with D possibly matching TRBD1 (5 bases). Per the germline V gene, CDR1 is MNHEY and CDR2 is SVGAGI. Trimming shortened V by 4 bases and J by 11 bases, and 17 bases separated the two germline ends. The CDR3 is 13 residues long.

The V call is TRBV5-4, the J call TRBJ2-7; a possible D gene is TRBD1 (5 bases). The germline V gene has CDR1 SGHNT and CDR2 YYREEE (reference sequence). V lost 0 bases to trimming and J lost 4 bases, with 11 bases between them. The CDR3 runs to 14 residues. This CDR3 reads CASSLVGASYEQYF. The CDR3 DNA follows: TGTGCCAGCAGCTTGGTTGGGGCGTCGTACGAGCAGTACTTC.

J is TRBJ2-7 and V is TRBV5-5, with D perhaps matching TRBD2 (6 bases). This CDR3 is built from 12 residues. The V end was cut by 4 bases, the J end by 6 bases, with 11 bases between. CDR1 and CDR2 (germline): SGHKS, YYEKEE (reference sequence). The CDR3 DNA follows: TGTGCCAGCAGCATGGAGGGGTTCGAGCAGTACTTC. Its protein product is CASSMEGFEQYF.

CDR3 DNA sequence: TGCGCCAGCACCGTAACAGGGCCTGGGGCCAACGTCCTGACTTTC. Translation: CASTVTGPGANVLTF. This chain connects TRBV5-1 to TRBJ2-6; D possibly corresponds to TRBD1 (6 bases). Looked up from germline, CDR1 is SGHRS and CDR2 is YFSETQ. Trimming took 6 bases from V and 2 from J, leaving 12 bases between them. CDR3 size: 15 residues.

CDR3 residues: CASSPGGEQFF. In DNA form, the CDR3 reads TGCGCCAGCAGCCCTGGGGGGGAGCAGTTCTTC. The chain recombines TRBV4-1 with TRBJ2-1, with D possibly being TRBD2 (6 bases). Trimming stripped 4 bases from V and 10 bases from J, with 8 bases between. CDR3 size: 11 residues. Per the germline V gene, CDR1 is MGHRA and CDR2 is YSYEKL.

This clone was recorded once. V gene TRBV5-1 combines with J gene TRBJ2-7; D not resolved. This CDR3 has 16 residues. V was shortened by 4 bases and J by 0 bases, with 17 bases between the two germline ends. The germline V gene encodes CDR1 SGHRS and CDR2 YFSETQ. CDR3 nucleotide sequence: TGCGCCAGCAGCGTGAATGGCGGCCTCAGCTCCTACGAGCAGTACTTC. Translating it yields CASSVNGGLSSYEQYF.

This chain links TRBV18 with TRBJ2-3, with 7 bases identical to TRBD2. Germline V lookup: CDR1 KGHSH, CDR2 LQKENI. The CDR3 has 18 residues. Unmatched junction bases numbered 11, after V lost 0 bases and J lost 2 bases. The CDR3 DNA is TGTGCCAGCTCACCACCGAAGCCGGCTAGCGGAAACACAGATACGCAGTATTTT. This encodes CASSPPKPASGNTDTQYF. Full variable domain (rest looked up from reference TRBV18 and TRBJ2-3): NAGVMQNPRHLVRRRGQEARLRCSPMKGHSHVYWYRQLPEEGLKFMVYLQKENIIDESGMPKERFSAEFPKEGPSILRIQQVVRGDSAAYFCASSPPKPASGNTDTQYFGPGTRLTVL.

The V gene is TRBV24-1, the J gene TRBJ2-1, with 7 bases lining up with TRBD2. With 4 bases clipped from V and 3 bases from J, the junction kept 5 bases outside the gene matches. In germline, CDR1 is KGHDR, CDR2 SFDVKD. The CDR3 is 15 amino acids. CDR3 DNA: TGTGCCACCAGTGAGGGCGGGGGACGCTACAATGAGCAGTTCTTC. This translates into CATSEGGGRYNEQFF.

The J gene is TRBJ1-5, the V gene TRBV7-8; no clear D. Between the trimmed V and J ends, which lost 5 bases and 11 bases, there was a span of 25 bases. This CDR3 has 16 amino acids. Germline lookup yields CDR1 SGHVS and CDR2 FQNEAQ. DNA of the CDR3: TGTGCCAGCAGCCCAATTAGGGCGGGCCGAAGGGTGGCCCAGCATTTT. As protein: CASSPIRAGRRVAQHF.

V is TRBV21-1 and J is TRBJ2-1; no check of the table's D call, TRBD2, against the DNA was made. TRBV21-1 is flagged as a pseudogene. This CDR3 is 18 amino acids long. CDR3 nucleotides: TGTGCCAGCAGCTCTAGACTAGGACTAGCGGTCCTCTGGAATGAGCAGTTCTTC. Translated, it gives CASSSRLGLAVLWNEQFF.

The chain combines TRBV6-5 with TRBJ2-2; 7 bases line up with TRBD2. The CDR3 totals 14 residues. With V trimmed by 3 bases and J by 6 bases, 4 bases remained unmatched. Germline V gene sequence: CDR1 MNHEY, CDR2 SVGAGI. The CDR3 protein is CASSYNGGAGELFF. The CDR3 bases are TGTGCCAGCAGTTATAATGGGGGGGCCGGGGAGCTGTTTTTT.

In this sample, this clone turned up a few times. The chain employs TRBV3-1 (or the pseudogene TRBV3-2) and TRBJ2-3; unclear D gene. Deletions cut 0 bases from V and 0 bases from J, with 4 bases between. CDR3 length: 14 amino acids. Germline V gene data show CDR1 as LGHDT and CDR2 as YNNKEL (reference sequence). CDR3 sequence (DNA): TGTGCCAGCAGCCAAGAACTTAGCACAGATACGCAGTATTTT. Protein product: CASSQELSTDTQYF.

The J gene is TRBJ2-5, the V gene TRBV18; 7 nucleotides match TRBD1. This CDR3 contains 15 residues. The J segment lost 1 base and the V segment lost 3 bases, leaving 5 bases of the junction unmatched. Germline V gives CDR1 KGHSH, CDR2 LQKENI. CDR3 sequence (DNA): TGTGCCAGCTCACCCCCGGGACAGTTCCAAGAGACCCAGTACTTC. Translated, it gives CASSPPGQFQETQYF.

V and J are TRBV6-5 and TRBJ1-1; D gene ambiguous. In germline, CDR1 is MNHEY, CDR2 SVGAGI. Deletions cut 6 bases from V and 4 bases from J, with 9 bases between. The CDR3 runs to 12 residues. CDR3 sequence reads: CASRLAATEAFF. CDR3 nucleotide sequence: TGTGCCAGCAGGCTGGCGGCCACTGAAGCTTTCTTT.

This clone was recorded once. The junction and the germline gene differ at one end; a read error may be behind it. This rearrangement joins TRBV7-7 to TRBJ2-1; 8 bases line up with TRBD2. Germline values: CDR1 SSHAT, CDR2 FNYEAQ (reference sequence). This CDR3 is 15 amino acids long. The CDR3, as DNA: TGTGCTAGCAGCTTATCGGGGGGGCCAGGAAATGAGCAGTTCTTC. Its protein product is CASSLSGGPGNEQFF.

This chain connects TRBV5-4 to TRBJ1-2; no clear D. Trimming took 0 bases from V and 0 from J, leaving 12 bases between them. The CDR3 covers 16 residues. Germline assignment: CDR1 SGHNT and CDR2 YYREEE (reference sequence). CDR3 nucleotide sequence: TGTGCCAGCAGCTTGGCCGCGGGTTTAGCTAACTATGGCTACACCTTC. It translates to CASSLAAGLANYGYTF.

The rearrangement joins TRBV9 to TRBJ1-3, with TRBD1 identical over 7 bases. The length of the CDR3 is 15 residues. The V gene's germline CDR1 is SGDLS and CDR2 YYNGEE. The J segment lost 1 base and the V segment lost 8 bases, leaving 9 bases of the junction unmatched. Here the CDR3 reads CASSVGTASGNTIYF. The CDR3 region has the DNA TGTGCCAGTTCCGTAGGGACAGCATCTGGAAACACCATATATTTT.

The CDR3 region has the DNA TGTGCCAGCAACTGGTTCGGGGTCAAGAACACCGGGGAGCTGTTTTTT. Its translation is CASNWFGVKNTGELFF. This chain links TRBV7-2 with TRBJ2-2; tentative D call: TRBD2 (5 bases). V dropped 7 bases and J dropped 1 base, with 16 bases sitting between them. This CDR3 has 16 amino acids. CDR1 is SGHTA, CDR2 FQGNSA, per germline.

The rearrangement joins TRBV12-3 or TRBV12-4 to TRBJ1-5; no definite D call. Trimming removed 3 bases at V and 6 bases at J, with 6 bases between. CDR3 length: 12 amino acids. The CDR3: CASSFPFQPQHF. Here the CDR3 DNA reads TGTGCCAGCAGTTTTCCTTTTCAGCCCCAGCATTTT.

The rearrangement uses TRBV5-4 and TRBJ1-2; the match to TRBD1 covers 9 bases. V was pared by 5 bases and J by 7 bases, with 9 bases of the junction left unmatched. The CDR3 is 14 residues long. Looked up from germline, CDR1 is SGHNT and CDR2 is YYREEE (reference sequence). The CDR3 is CASSPPTGGGGYTF. The CDR3 nucleotides are TGTGCCAGCAGTCCCCCCACAGGGGGCGGTGGCTACACCTTC.

This sequence joins TRBV11-1 and TRBJ1-2; D is ambiguous. The ends were cut back, 2 bases at V and 7 bases at J, with 8 bases in the middle. The CDR3 is 12 amino acids. CDR1 is SGHAT and CDR2 is FQDESV in the germline V gene (reference sequence). CDR3 residues: CASSLPPSGYTF. The CDR3 bases are TGTGCCAGCAGCTTACCCCCTTCTGGCTACACCTTC.

The chain joins TRBV19 to TRBJ2-3; 8 nucleotides match TRBD1. Germline assignment: CDR1 LNHDA and CDR2 SQIVND (reference sequence). This CDR3 region has 15 residues. The ends lost 2 bases at V and 4 bases at J; junction bases unmatched: 5. The CDR3 nucleotides are TGTGCCAGTAGTATAAGGACAGGGACCCCAGATACGCAGTATTTT. It is translated as CASSIRTGTPDTQYF.

The V and J genes are TRBV6-5 and TRBJ2-7, with 7 bases that match TRBD1. The CDR3 covers 14 residues. The V segment lost 5 bases and the J segment 4 bases; nucleotides outside the gene matches: 8. CDR1 MNHEY and CDR2 SVGAGI come from the germline V gene. CDR3 region: CASSLTGTVYEQYF. In DNA form, the CDR3 reads TGTGCCAGCAGTCTTACCGGGACAGTGTACGAGCAGTACTTC.

The gene calls are TRBV19 and TRBJ2-1; unclear D gene. Trimming shortened V by 4 bases and J by 6 bases, and 4 bases separated the two germline ends. CDR1 LNHDA and CDR2 SQIVND come from the germline V gene (reference sequence). The CDR3 extends over 11 amino acids. As DNA, the CDR3 is TGTGCCAGTAGTACCTTCAATGAGCAGTTCTTC. Its translation is CASSTFNEQFF.

This chain joins TRBV28 and TRBJ1-5, with 7 bases that match TRBD1. J gave up 2 bases and V 7 bases, and 8 bases lay outside the gene matches. CDR1 and CDR2 from the germline V gene are MDHEN and SYDVKM. The CDR3 covers 15 residues. CDR3 DNA: TGTGCCAGCACCACCGACAGGGAGGGCAATCAGCCCCAGCATTTT. The encoded protein is CASTTDREGNQPQHF.

The chain carries TRBV28 and TRBJ1-5, with 8 positions matching TRBD1. Germline V gene lookup returns CDR1 MDHEN and CDR2 SYDVKM. The J segment lost 5 bases and the V segment lost 7 bases, leaving 4 bases of the junction unmatched. The CDR3 is 13 amino acids. CDR3 protein: CASKGQDHQPQHF. As DNA, the CDR3 is TGTGCCAGCAAGGGACAGGACCATCAGCCCCAGCATTTT.

This clone has only a few counts. The gene calls are TRBV2 and TRBJ1-4; 9 bases fit TRBD1. V shed 7 bases and J 7 bases; nucleotides not matched to a gene: 16. The CDR3 covers 17 residues. In germline, CDR1 is SNHLY, CDR2 FYNNEI. CDR3 in DNA: TGTGCCAGCAACGGCCGGGACAGGGACGAGGAAGGTGAAAAACTGTTTTTT. Its translation: CASNGRDRDEEGEKLFF.

Regarding this clone: The junction departs from germline at one end; a sequencing error may be responsible. The CDR3 here is CASSYSAGQETQYF. The DNA of the CDR3 is TGTGCTAGCAGCTACTCCGCGGGCCAAGAGACCCAGTACTTC. This sequence joins TRBV7-7 and TRBJ2-5, with D perhaps matching TRBD2 (5 bases). This CDR3 is 14 amino acids long. Germline loops: CDR1 SSHAT, CDR2 FNYEAQ (reference sequence).

This sequence joins TRBV19 and TRBJ2-1, with a possible D match to TRBD2 (6 bases). CDR1 and CDR2 from the germline V gene are LNHDA and SQIVND (reference sequence). This CDR3 has 13 amino acids. Between the trimmed V and J ends, which lost 8 bases and 5 bases, there was a span of 13 bases. In DNA, the CDR3 is TGTGCCAGTCGCGGACTAAACGACAATGAGCAGTTCTTC. It encodes CASRGLNDNEQFF.

The chain recombines TRBV4-3 with TRBJ2-3; 8 bases match TRBD2. J was trimmed by 4 bases and V by 0 bases; bases with no gene match: 3. The V gene's germline CDR1 is LGHNA and CDR2 YSLEER. The CDR3 covers 15 residues. CDR3 region: CASSQEAGAPDTQYF. The CDR3 DNA sequence: TGCGCCAGCAGCCAAGAAGCGGGAGCCCCAGATACGCAGTATTTT.

The chain combines TRBV12-5 with TRBJ1-2, with 8 bases fitting TRBD1. Germline lookup yields CDR1 LGHNT and CDR2 FRNRAP. This CDR3 spans 14 amino acids. The V segment lost 5 bases and the J segment 8 bases; nucleotides outside the gene matches: 10. The CDR3 loop reads CASGDGQGDGGYTF. The CDR3 bases are TGTGCTAGTGGTGACGGACAGGGCGATGGAGGCTACACCTTC.